One sample yielded the 16 T cell receptor beta chains listed below, sequenced in a study of T cells in localized non-small cell lung cancer (dated by TCRdb to 2020 to 2021). Library preparation employed the immunoSEQ multiplex PCR assay. This immuneACCESS table, as held by TCRdb, lists in-frame sequences with V and J called but not all clones. Of the missing ones, under half trace to an unresolved V gene in checked studies; the others have no known cause. The sample has approximately 20,000 clones on record, about 83% of them singletons. The ten largest make up more than 4% of the sample. The material sequenced was peripheral blood, taken before any cancer treatment. These receptors were taken from a man aged 35 to 69 with stage I lung adenocarcinoma.

The gene calls are TRBV18 and TRBJ2-5; D remains ambiguous. Trimming removed 4 bases at V and 2 bases at J, with 14 bases between. Germline V gene sequence: CDR1 KGHSH, CDR2 LQKENI. This CDR3 is 15 amino acids long. In nucleotides, the CDR3 is TGTGCCAGCTCACTCAACTCGGGCGTACAAGAGACCCAGTACTTC. As protein: CASSLNSGVQETQYF.

The rearrangement uses TRBV10-1 and TRBJ1-5, with 7 bases aligning to TRBD1. CDR1 and CDR2 (germline): WNHNN, SYGVQD (reference sequence). The CDR3 is 17 amino acids. The junction had 17 bases not matched to a gene; V was cut back by 6 bases and J by 6 bases. The CDR3 protein is CASREGGGAKTAQPQHF. CDR3 sequence (DNA): TGCGCCAGCAGGGAGGGAGGGGGCGCGAAAACCGCTCAGCCCCAGCATTTT.

This clone counts as medium-sized. The V gene is TRBV10-3, the J gene TRBJ2-1, with 8 bases lining up with TRBD2. Losses at the gene ends were 6 bases for V and 6 bases for J; bases not matched to a gene: 13. CDR1 ENHRY and CDR2 SYGVKD come from the germline V gene. The CDR3 runs to 16 residues. The CDR3 spells CAIREGYGRGGNEQFF. CDR3 DNA sequence: TGTGCCATCAGGGAAGGGTACGGGAGGGGTGGCAATGAGCAGTTCTTC.

This clone was recorded once. The CDR3 sequence is CASSYGGTGDTEAFF. The CDR3 coding sequence is TGTGCCAGCAGTTACGGCGGGACAGGGGACACTGAAGCTTTCTTT. The V gene is TRBV6-6, the J gene TRBJ1-1; 10 bases match TRBD1. The CDR3 sequence is 15 residues long. The V segment lost 2 bases and the J segment 3 bases; nucleotides outside the gene matches: 3. Germline loops: CDR1 MNHNY, CDR2 SVGAGI (reference sequence).

J is TRBJ1-2 and V is TRBV18; 7 bases fit TRBD1. V trimming: 0 bases; J trimming: 3 bases; junction bases outside the gene matches: 16. The CDR3 is 19 amino acids. The germline V gene encodes CDR1 KGHSH and CDR2 LQKENI. CDR3 residues: CASSPPKAAGGVEYYGYTF. CDR3 coding DNA: TGTGCCAGCTCACCACCGAAGGCGGCAGGGGGAGTCGAATACTATGGCTACACCTTC. The whole variable domain, remainder taken from reference TRBV18 and TRBJ1-2, is NAGVMQNPRHLVRRRGQEARLRCSPMKGHSHVYWYRQLPEEGLKFMVYLQKENIIDESGMPKERFSAEFPKEGPSILRIQQVVRGDSAAYFCASSPPKAAGGVEYYGYTFGSGTRLTVV.

This clone was counted a single time. The chain employs TRBV7-3 and TRBJ2-5; D may be TRBD2 (6 bases). CDR1 and CDR2 from the germline V gene are SGHTA and FQGTGA. V was shortened by 4 bases and J by 3 bases, with 9 bases between the two germline ends. The length of the CDR3 is 13 residues. In DNA form, the CDR3 reads TGTGCCAGCAGCTGGGGGGTTGAAGAGACCCAGTACTTC. Its protein product is CASSWGVEETQYF. Combining the CDR3 with reference TRBV7-3 and TRBJ2-5 gives the whole variable domain GAGVSQTPSNKVTEKGKYVELRCDPISGHTALYWYRQSLGQGPEFLIYFQGTGAADDSGLPNDRFFAVRPEGSVSTLKIQRTERGDSAVYLCASSWGVEETQYFGPGTRLLVL.

The V and J genes are TRBV7-2 and TRBJ2-1; 10 bases are a match to TRBD2. This CDR3 comprises 15 residues. Germline CDR1 SGHTA, CDR2 FQGNSA. V dropped 5 bases and J dropped 4; count of bases not matched to a gene: 5. CDR3: CASSAGLAEYNEQFF. As DNA, the CDR3 is TGTGCCAGCAGCGCTGGACTAGCGGAGTACAATGAGCAGTTCTTC.

The chain joins TRBV6-1 to TRBJ2-3; 9 bases are a match to TRBD2. CDR1 and CDR2 from the germline V gene are MNHNS and SASEGT. The CDR3 extends over 11 amino acids. J gave up 9 bases and V 6 bases, and 1 base lay outside the gene matches. This chain's CDR3 is CASRGLATQYF. The CDR3 nucleotides are TGTGCCAGCAGGGGACTAGCCACGCAGTATTTT.

The chain combines TRBV6-1 with TRBJ2-1; 12 nucleotides agree with TRBD2. The CDR3 spans 16 residues. Germline V gives CDR1 MNHNS, CDR2 SASEGT. J was trimmed by 3 bases and V by 4 bases; bases with no gene match: 4. The CDR3 is CASSGGLAGIYNEQFF. CDR3 nucleotide sequence: TGTGCCAGCAGTGGCGGACTAGCGGGGATCTACAATGAGCAGTTCTTC.

The J gene is TRBJ2-7, the V gene TRBV4-1; TRBD2 aligns across 14 bases. This CDR3 has 15 amino acids. From germline, CDR1 is MGHRA and CDR2 YSYEKL. The ends lost 4 bases at V and 6 bases at J; junction bases unmatched: 5. The CDR3: CASSLKGLAGGEQYF. CDR3 bases: TGCGCCAGCAGCCTAAAAGGACTAGCGGGAGGCGAGCAGTACTTC.

The chain uses TRBV15 and TRBJ2-2; D is unresolved. The V and J ends lost 1 base and 4 bases respectively, with 10 bases between them. The CDR3 is 15 residues long. CDR1 and CDR2 (germline): LNHNV, YYDKDF (reference sequence). CDR3 residues: CATSRGALSTGELFF. In DNA form, the CDR3 reads TGTGCCACCAGCAGAGGGGCTCTATCCACCGGGGAGCTGTTTTTT.

V usage is TRBV30 and J usage is TRBJ1-6; no clear D. Germline V gene data show CDR1 as GTSNPN and CDR2 as SVGIG (reference sequence). The CDR3 contains 14 residues. The V end lost 4 bases, the J end lost 10 bases, and 17 bases lay between the germline ends. This CDR3 reads CAWKRDFGMSPLHF. The CDR3, as DNA: TGTGCCTGGAAAAGGGATTTCGGGATGTCACCCCTCCACTTT.

The rearrangement joins TRBV7-2 to TRBJ1-1, with TRBD1 matching over 8 bases. V shed 5 bases and J 4 bases; nucleotides not matched to a gene: 3. Germline CDR1 reads SGHTA; CDR2 reads FQGNSA. This CDR3 comprises 13 residues. The CDR3 spells CASSVTGGTEAFF. In DNA form, the CDR3 reads TGTGCCAGCAGCGTAACAGGGGGCACTGAAGCTTTCTTT. The variable domain in full, with the rest retrieved from reference TRBV7-2 and TRBJ1-1, is GAGVSQSPSNKVTEKGKDVELRCDPISGHTALYWYRQSLGQGLEFLIYFQGNSAPDKSGLPSDRFSAERTGGSVSTLTIQRTQQEDSAVYLCASSVTGGTEAFFGQGTRLTVV.

This chain connects TRBV28 to TRBJ2-1, with 7 bases that match TRBD2. The germline CDR1 and CDR2 sequences are MDHEN and SYDVKM. The CDR3 has 15 residues. V shed 5 bases, J shed 0 bases, and the junction held 4 bases outside the gene matches. CDR3 nucleotides: TGTGCCAGCAGTCTCCCGGGAGGCTCCTACAATGAGCAGTTCTTC. It specifies CASSLPGGSYNEQFF.

The chain has TRBV9 and TRBJ2-3, with D unresolved. The length of the CDR3 is 12 residues. Trimming pared 3 bases from V and 5 bases from J, leaving 7 bases between. Germline V CDR1 and CDR2: SGDLS, YYNGEE. The CDR3 loop reads CASSANGDTQYF. The CDR3 region has the DNA TGTGCCAGCAGCGCCAACGGAGATACGCAGTATTTT.

CDR3: CASGQTGTFYNEQFF. The DNA of the CDR3 is TGTGCCAGCGGGCAAACCGGGACCTTCTACAATGAGCAGTTCTTC. This chain links TRBV27 with TRBJ2-1; D may match TRBD1 or TRBD2 (5 bases each). The V end lost 8 bases, the J end lost 3 bases, and 17 bases lay between the germline ends. The length of the CDR3 is 15 residues. CDR1 and CDR2 from the germline V gene are MNHEY and SMNVEV (reference sequence).